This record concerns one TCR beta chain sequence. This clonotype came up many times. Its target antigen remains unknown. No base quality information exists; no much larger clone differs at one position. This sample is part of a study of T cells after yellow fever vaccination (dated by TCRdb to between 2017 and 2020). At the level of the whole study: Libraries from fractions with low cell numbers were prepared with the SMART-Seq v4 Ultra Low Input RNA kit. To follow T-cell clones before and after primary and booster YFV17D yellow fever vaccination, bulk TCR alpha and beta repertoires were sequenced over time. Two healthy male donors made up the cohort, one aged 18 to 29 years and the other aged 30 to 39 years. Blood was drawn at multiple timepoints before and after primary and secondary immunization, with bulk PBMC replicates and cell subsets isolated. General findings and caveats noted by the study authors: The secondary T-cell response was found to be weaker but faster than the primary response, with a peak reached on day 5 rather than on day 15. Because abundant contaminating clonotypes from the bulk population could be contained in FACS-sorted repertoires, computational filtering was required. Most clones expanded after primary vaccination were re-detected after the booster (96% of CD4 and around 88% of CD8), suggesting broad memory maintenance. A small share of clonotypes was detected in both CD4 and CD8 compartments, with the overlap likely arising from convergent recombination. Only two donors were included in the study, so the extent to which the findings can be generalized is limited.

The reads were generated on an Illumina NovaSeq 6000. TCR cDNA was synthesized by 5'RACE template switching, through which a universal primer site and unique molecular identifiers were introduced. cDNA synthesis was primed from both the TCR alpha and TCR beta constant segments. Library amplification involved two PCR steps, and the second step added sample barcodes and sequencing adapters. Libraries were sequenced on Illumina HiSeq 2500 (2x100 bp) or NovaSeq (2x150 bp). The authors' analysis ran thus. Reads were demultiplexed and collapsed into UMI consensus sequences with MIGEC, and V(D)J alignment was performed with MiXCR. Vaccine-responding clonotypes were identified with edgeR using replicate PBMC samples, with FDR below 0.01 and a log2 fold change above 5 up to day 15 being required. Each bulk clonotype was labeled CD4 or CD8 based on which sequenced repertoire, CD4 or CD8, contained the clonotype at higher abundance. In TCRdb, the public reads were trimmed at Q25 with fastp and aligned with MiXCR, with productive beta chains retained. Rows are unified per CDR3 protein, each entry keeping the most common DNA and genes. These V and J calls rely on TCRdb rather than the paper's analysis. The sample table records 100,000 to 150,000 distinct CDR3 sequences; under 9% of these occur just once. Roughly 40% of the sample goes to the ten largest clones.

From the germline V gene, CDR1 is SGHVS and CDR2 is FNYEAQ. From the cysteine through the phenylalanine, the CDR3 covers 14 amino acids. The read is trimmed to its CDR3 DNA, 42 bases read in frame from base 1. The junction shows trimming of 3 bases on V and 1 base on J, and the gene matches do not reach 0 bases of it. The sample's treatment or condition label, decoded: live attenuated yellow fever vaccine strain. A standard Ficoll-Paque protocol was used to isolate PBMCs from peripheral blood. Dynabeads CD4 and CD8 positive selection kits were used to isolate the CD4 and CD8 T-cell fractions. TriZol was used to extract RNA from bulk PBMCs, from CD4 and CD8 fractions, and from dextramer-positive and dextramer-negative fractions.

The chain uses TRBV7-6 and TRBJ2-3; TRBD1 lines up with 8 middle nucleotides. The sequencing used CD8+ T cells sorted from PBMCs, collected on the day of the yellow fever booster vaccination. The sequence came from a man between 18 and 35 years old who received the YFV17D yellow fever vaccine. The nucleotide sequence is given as TGTGCCAGCAGCTTGACAGGGGGCACAGATACGCAGTATTTT. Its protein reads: CASSLTGGTDTQYF.